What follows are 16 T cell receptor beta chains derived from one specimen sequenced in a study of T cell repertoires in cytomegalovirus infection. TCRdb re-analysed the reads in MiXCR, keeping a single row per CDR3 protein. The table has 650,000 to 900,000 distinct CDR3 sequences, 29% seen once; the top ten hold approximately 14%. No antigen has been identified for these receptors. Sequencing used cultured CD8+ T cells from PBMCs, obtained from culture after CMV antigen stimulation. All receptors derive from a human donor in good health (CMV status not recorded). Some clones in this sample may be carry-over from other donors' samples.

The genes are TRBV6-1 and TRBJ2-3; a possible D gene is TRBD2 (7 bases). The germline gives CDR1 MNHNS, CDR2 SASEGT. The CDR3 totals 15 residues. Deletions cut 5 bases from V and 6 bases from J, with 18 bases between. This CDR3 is CASSLVQGRADTQYF. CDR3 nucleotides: TGTGCCAGCAGTTTGGTCCAGGGGAGGGCGGATACGCAGTATTTT.

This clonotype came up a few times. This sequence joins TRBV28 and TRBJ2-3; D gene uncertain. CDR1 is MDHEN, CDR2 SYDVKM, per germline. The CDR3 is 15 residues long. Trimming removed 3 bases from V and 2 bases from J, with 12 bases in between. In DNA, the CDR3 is TGTGCCAGCAGTTTGAACAGCTTATCCACAGATACGCAGTATTTT. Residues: CASSLNSLSTDTQYF.

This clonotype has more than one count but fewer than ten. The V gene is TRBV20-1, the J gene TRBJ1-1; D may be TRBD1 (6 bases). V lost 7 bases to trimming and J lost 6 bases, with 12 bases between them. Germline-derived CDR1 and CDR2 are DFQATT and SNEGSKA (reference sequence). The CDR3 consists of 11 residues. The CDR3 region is CSGLEGAEAFF. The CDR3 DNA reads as TGCAGTGGCCTGGAGGGGGCTGAAGCTTTCTTT.

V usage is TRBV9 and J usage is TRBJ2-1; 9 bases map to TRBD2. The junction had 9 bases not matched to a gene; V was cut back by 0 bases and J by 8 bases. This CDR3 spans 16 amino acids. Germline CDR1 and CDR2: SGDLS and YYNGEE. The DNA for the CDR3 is TGTGCCAGCAGCGTAGAAGGTAGCGGGGGCCCGGATGAGCAGTTCTTC. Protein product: CASSVEGSGGPDEQFF. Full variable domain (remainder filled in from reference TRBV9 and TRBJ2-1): DSGVTQTPKHLITATGQRVTLRCSPRSGDLSVYWYQQSLDQGLQFLIQYYNGEERAKGNILERFSAQQFPDLHSELNLSSLELGDSALYFCASSVEGSGGPDEQFFGPGTRLTVL.

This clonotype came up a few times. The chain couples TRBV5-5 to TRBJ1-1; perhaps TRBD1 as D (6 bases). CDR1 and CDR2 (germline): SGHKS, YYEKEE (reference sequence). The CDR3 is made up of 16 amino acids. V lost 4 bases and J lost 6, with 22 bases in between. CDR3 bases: TGTGCCAGCAGCCCCCGACAGGTAGGGGGAAGGGCTGAAGCTTTCTTT. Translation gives CASSPRQVGGRAEAFF.

The CDR3 loop is CASSQVRTGPYNEQFF. DNA of the CDR3: TGTGCCAGCAGCCAAGTTCGGACAGGGCCCTACAATGAGCAGTTCTTC. The J gene is TRBJ2-1, the V gene TRBV3-1; 8 nucleotides line up with TRBD1. From germline, CDR1 is LGHDT and CDR2 YNNKEL (reference sequence). Losses at the gene ends were 1 base for V and 2 bases for J; bases not matched to a gene: 4. The CDR3 is made up of 16 amino acids.

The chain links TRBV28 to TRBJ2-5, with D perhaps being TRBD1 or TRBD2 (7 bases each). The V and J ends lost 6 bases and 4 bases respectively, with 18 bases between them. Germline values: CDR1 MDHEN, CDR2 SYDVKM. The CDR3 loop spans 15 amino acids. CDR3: CASRSPGRGGETQYF. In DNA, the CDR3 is TGTGCCAGCAGGTCCCCCGGCAGGGGGGGAGAGACCCAGTACTTC.

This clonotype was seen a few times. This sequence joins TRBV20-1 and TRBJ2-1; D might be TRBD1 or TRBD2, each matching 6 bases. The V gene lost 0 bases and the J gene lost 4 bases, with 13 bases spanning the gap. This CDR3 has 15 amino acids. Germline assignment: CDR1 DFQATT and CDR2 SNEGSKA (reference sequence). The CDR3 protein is CSARDRWGAYNEQFF. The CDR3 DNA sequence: TGCAGTGCTAGAGATCGGTGGGGGGCTTACAATGAGCAGTTCTTC.

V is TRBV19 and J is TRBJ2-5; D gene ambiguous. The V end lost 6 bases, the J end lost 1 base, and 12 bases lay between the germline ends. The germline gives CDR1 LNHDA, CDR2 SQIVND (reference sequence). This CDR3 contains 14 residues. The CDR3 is CASSGEDTQETQYF. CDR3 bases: TGTGCCAGTAGCGGAGAAGACACCCAAGAGACCCAGTACTTC.

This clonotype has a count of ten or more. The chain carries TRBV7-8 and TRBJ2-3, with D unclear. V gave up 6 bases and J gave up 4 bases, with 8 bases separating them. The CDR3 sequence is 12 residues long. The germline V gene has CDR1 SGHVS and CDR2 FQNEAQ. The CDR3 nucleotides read TGTGCCAGCAGTCGTGGGGCAGATACGCAGTATTTT. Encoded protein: CASSRGADTQYF.

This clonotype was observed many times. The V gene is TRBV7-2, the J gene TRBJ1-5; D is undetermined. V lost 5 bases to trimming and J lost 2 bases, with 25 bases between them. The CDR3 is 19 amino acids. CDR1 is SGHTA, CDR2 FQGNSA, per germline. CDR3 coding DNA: TGTGCCAGCAGCCGCTTACCACACAGAGGGAATAGGGGCAATCAGCCCCAGCATTTT. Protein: CASSRLPHRGNRGNQPQHF.

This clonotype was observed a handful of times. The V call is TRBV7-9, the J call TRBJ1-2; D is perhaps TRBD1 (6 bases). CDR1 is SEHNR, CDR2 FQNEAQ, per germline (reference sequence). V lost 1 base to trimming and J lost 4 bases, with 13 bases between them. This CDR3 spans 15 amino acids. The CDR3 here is CASSLDRQDIYGYTF. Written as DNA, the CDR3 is TGTGCCAGCAGCTTAGACCGACAGGATATCTATGGCTACACCTTC.

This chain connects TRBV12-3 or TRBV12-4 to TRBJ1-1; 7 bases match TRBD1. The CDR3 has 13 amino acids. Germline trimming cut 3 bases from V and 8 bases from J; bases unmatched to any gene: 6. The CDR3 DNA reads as TGTGCCAGCAGTTTGGTAGGGGGCGGGGAAGCTTTCTTT. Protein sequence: CASSLVGGGEAFF.

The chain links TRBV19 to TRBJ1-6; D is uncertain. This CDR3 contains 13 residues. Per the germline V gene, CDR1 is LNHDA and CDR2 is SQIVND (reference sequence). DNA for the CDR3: TGTGCAGGCTGTTGGCGGAGGTGTTCACCCCTCCACTTT. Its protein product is CAGCWRRCSPLHF.

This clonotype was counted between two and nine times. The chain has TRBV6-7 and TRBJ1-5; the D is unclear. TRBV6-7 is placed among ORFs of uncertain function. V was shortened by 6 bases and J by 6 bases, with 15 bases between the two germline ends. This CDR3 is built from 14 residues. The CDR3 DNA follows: TGTGCCAGCAGACCCAGGTTCCCAAGTCAGCCCCAGCATTTT. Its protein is CASRPRFPSQPQHF.

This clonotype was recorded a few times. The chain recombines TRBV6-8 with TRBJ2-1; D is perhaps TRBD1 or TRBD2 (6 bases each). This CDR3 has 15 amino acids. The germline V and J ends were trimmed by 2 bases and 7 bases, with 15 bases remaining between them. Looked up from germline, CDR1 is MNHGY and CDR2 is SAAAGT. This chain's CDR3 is CASSYVGGGSNEQFF. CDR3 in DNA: TGTGCCAGCAGTTACGTTGGAGGGGGATCAAATGAGCAGTTCTTC.